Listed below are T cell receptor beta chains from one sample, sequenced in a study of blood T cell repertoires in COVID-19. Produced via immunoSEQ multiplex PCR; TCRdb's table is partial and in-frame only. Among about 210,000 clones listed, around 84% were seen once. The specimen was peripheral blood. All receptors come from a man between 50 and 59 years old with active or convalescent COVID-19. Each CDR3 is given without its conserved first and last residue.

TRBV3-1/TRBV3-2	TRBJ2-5	ASSQDTAGGTQY
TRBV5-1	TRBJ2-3	ASSRDRPGTDTQY
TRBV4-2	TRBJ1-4	ASSQRGGQGNEKLF
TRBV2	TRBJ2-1	ASSRRLAGDKRGLNEQF
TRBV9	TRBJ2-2	ASSVVLTGELF
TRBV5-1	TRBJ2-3	ASSLAGDTQY
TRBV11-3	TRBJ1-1	ASSMTGGTEAF
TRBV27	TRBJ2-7	ATSRRALRLAGGQVSEQY
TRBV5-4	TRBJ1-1	ASSLRTRGSTEAF
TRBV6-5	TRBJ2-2	ASSYRGIRTGELF
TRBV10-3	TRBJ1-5	AISGQGHNQPQH
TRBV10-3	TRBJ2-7	AISDWRSSYEQY
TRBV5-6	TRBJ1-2	ASSFRRSFSLFGYT